This T cell receptor (beta chain) originates from a study of cytomegalovirus exposure and HLA in healthy donors. Germline V lookup: CDR1 SNHLY, CDR2 FYNNEI. Trimming cost V 8 bases and J 5 bases, with 10 bases left between them. The CDR3 is made up of 11 amino acids. Primers included in the PCR were 60 Vbeta and 13 Jbeta primers. Measured with immunoSEQ multiplex PCR; TCRdb has only the in-frame clones, and not every one. Here the sample spans some 130,000 clones, 77% being singletons. Sequenced input: PBMCs. The chain carries TRBV2 and TRBJ2-7, with D possibly matching TRBD2 (5 bases). This sequence originates from a man aged 25 to 45 in good health and CMV-seronegative. Written as DNA, the CDR3 is TGTGCCAGCGATCGGGAAAACGAGCAGTACTTC. Translating it yields CASDRENEQYF.